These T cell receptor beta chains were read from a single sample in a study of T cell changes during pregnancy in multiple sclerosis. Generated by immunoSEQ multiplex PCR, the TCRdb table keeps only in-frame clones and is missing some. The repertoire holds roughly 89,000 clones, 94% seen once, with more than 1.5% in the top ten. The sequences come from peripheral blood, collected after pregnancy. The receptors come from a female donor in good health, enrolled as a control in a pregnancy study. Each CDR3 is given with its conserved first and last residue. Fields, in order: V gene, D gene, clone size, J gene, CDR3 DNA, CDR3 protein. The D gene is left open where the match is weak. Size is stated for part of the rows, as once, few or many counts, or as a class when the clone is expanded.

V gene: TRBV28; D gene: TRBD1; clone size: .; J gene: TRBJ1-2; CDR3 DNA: TGTGCCAGCACTGTCCCGGGACAGACGCTTAATTATGGCTACACCTTC; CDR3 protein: CASTVPGQTLNYGYTF
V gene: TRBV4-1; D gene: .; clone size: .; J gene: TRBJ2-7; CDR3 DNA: TGCGCCAGCAGCCAAGGGGCAGTTCTCTACGAGCAGTACTTC; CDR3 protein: CASSQGAVLYEQYF
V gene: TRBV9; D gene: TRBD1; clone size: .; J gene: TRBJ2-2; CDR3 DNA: TGTGCCAGCAGCCGGCTACAGGGGGCGAACACCGGGGAGCTGTTTTTT; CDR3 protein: CASSRLQGANTGELFF
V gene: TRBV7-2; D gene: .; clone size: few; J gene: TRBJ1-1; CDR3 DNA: TGTGCCAGCAGCCTAGGGGGGGAAGTAGGGGCTTTCTTT; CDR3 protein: CASSLGGEVGAFF
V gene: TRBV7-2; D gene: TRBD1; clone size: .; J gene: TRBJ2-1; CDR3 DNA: TGTGCCAGCAGCATCGGGACAGGAAATGTGCAGTTCTTC; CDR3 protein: CASSIGTGNVQFF
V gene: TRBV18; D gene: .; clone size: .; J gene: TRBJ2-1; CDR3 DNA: TGTGCCAGCTCACCTACTGAATCCTACAATGAGCAGTTCTTC; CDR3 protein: CASSPTESYNEQFF
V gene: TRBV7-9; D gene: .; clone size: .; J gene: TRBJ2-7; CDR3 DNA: TGTGCCAGCAGCCGCGGAGGCTACGAGCAGTACTTC; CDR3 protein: CASSRGGYEQYF
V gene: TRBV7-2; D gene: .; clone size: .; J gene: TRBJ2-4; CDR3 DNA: TGTGCCAGCAGCTCGTCCGGGACACAAAACATTCAGTACTTC; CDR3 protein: CASSSSGTQNIQYF
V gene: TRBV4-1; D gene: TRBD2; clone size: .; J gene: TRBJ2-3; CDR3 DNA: TGCGCCAGCAGCCAAGAAGGCACTAGCGGGAGAAGGAGCACAGATACGCAGTATTTT; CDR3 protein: CASSQEGTSGRRSTDTQYF
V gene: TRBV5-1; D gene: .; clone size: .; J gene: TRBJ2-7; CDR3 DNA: TGCGCCAGCAGCTTGGAGCTAGGCTACGAGCAGTACTTC; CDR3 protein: CASSLELGYEQYF
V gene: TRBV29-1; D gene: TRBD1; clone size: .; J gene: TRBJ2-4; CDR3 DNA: TGCAGCGTTGTCGGACAGGGTGTGGGAGACATTCAGTACTTC; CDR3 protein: CSVVGQGVGDIQYF
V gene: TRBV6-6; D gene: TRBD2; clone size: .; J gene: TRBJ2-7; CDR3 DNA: TGTGCCAGCAGTCGGGGGGGCGCAGCGGTCTCCTACGAGCAGTACTTC; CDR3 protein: CASSRGGAAVSYEQYF